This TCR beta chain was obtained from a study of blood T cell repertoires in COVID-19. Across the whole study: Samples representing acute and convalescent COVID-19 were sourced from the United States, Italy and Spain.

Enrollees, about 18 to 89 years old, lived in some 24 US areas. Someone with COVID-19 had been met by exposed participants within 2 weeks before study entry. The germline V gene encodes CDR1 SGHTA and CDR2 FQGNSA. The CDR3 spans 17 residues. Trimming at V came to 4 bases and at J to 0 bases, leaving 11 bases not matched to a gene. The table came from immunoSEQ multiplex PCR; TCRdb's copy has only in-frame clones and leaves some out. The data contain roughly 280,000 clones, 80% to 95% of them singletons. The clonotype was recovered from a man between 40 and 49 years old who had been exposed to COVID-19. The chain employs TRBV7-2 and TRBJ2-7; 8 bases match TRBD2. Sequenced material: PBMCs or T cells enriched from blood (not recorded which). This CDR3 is CASSSRGGGRYSYEQYF. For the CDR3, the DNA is TGTGCCAGCAGCTCCCGTGGCGGCGGGAGGTACTCCTACGAGCAGTACTTC.